This TCR beta chain was documented in a study of Graves' ophthalmopathy and Graves' hyperthyroidism. This clonotype was seen many times. What it recognizes is unknown. Amplification targeted the TCR beta CDR3 regions, with RNA transcripts as the source material. The library came from an HTBI-primed first-round RT-PCR and a second-round multiplex PCR. TCRdb processed the multiplex PCR reads anew with MiXCR; each CDR3 protein has one entry. The table includes around 1.1 million distinct CDR3 sequences, 36% detected once. V shed 10 bases, J shed 6 bases, and the junction held 16 bases outside the gene matches. The CDR3 spans 15 residues. Germline loops: CDR1 SGHTA, CDR2 FQGNSA. Study-wide points: From stable hyperthyroidism, ophthalmopathy was separated by a 13-signature model with about 88% sensitivity and less than 82% specificity. Blood samples also showed most expanded thyroid clonotypes exceeding 0.001 frequency.

Patients were left out if they had other autoimmune diseases, uncontrolled infections, pregnancy or lactation. The source material was peripheral blood or thyroid tissue (not recorded which). The chain is built from TRBV7-2 and TRBJ1-2; 8 bases line up with TRBD1. This clonotype was obtained from an adult man with Graves' hyperthyroidism. The DNA for the CDR3 is TGTGCCACCACGGTGGACAGGGCGCCCCGAGATGGCTACACCTTC. This codes for CATTVDRAPRDGYTF.